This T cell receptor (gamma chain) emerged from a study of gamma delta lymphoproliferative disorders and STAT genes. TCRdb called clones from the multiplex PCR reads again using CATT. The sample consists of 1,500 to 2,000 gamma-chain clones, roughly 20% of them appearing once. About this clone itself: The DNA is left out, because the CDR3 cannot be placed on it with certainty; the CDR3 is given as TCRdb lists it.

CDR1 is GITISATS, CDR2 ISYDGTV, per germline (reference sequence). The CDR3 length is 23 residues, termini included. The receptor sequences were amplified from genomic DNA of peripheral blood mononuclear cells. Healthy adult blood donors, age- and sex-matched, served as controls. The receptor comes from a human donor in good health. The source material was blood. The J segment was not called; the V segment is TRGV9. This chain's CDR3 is CALWEIQIPRIIIRNSLAVEQHF.